Shown below are 20 T cell receptor beta chains from a single sample sequenced in a study of T cells in localized non-small cell lung cancer. Some clones are missing from TCRdb's copy, which holds only in-frame ones; the method was immunoSEQ multiplex PCR. This sample has fewer than 40,000 clones, with under 90% found just once. The sequenced sample was peripheral blood, obtained before any cancer treatment. The receptor source for this set is a male donor at least 60 years old with stage III lung adenocarcinoma.

The V and J genes are TRBV7-3 and TRBJ2-1; TRBD1 might be the D (6 bases). Between the trimmed V and J ends, which lost 5 bases and 3 bases, there was a span of 14 bases. The germline V gene encodes CDR1 SGHTA and CDR2 FQGTGA. The CDR3 consists of 15 residues. As DNA, the CDR3 is TGTGCCAGCAGCATCGGACAGTTGGGCTACAATGAGCAGTTCTTC. It translates to CASSIGQLGYNEQFF.

The genes are TRBV7-9 and TRBJ1-2; D unclear. Germline V gives CDR1 SEHNR, CDR2 FQNEAQ (reference sequence). V lost 1 base and J 4 bases, leaving 7 bases between the germline ends. The CDR3 is 13 amino acids. CDR3 nucleotides: TGTGCCAGCAGCTTAGAGGACGCCTATGGCTACACCTTC. This codes for CASSLEDAYGYTF.

The CDR3 bases are TGTGCCAGCAGTCCCGGGACAGGGGCCTTCACAGATACGCAGTATTTT. Translating gives CASSPGTGAFTDTQYF. V usage is TRBV2 and J usage is TRBJ2-3; the match to TRBD1 covers 10 bases. Looked up from germline, CDR1 is SNHLY and CDR2 is FYNNEI. The CDR3 is 16 residues long. V shed 5 bases, J shed 2 bases, and the junction held 7 bases outside the gene matches.

V usage is TRBV28 and J usage is TRBJ2-7; the match to TRBD1 covers 8 bases. This CDR3 has 15 amino acids. The germline V gene has CDR1 MDHEN and CDR2 SYDVKM. Trimming at V came to 4 bases and at J to 2 bases, leaving 7 bases not matched to a gene. The CDR3 here is CASSSTGGETYEQYF. In DNA form, the CDR3 reads TGTGCCAGCAGTTCCACAGGGGGAGAAACCTACGAGCAGTACTTC.

The gene calls are TRBV7-9 and TRBJ1-1; 9 positions agree with TRBD1. After removal of 6 bases from V and 9 bases from J, the junction contained 11 bases not matched to a gene. The V gene's germline CDR1 is SEHNR and CDR2 FQNEAQ (reference sequence). The length of the CDR3 is 14 residues. CDR3 amino acids: CASRAWPGQGKAFF. In DNA, the CDR3 is TGTGCCAGCAGGGCCTGGCCGGGACAGGGAAAAGCTTTCTTT.

This clone was picked up one time. V and J are TRBV19 and TRBJ1-5; no clear D. The CDR3 spans 15 residues. The V end lost 4 bases, the J end lost 5 bases, and 15 bases lay between the germline ends. Germline lookup yields CDR1 LNHDA and CDR2 SQIVND (reference sequence). The CDR3, as DNA: TGTGCCAGTAGTAGATTCGAGGGTTATGATCAGCCCCAGCATTTT. Residues: CASSRFEGYDQPQHF.

V is TRBV5-1 and J is TRBJ2-3; 11 nucleotides line up with TRBD2. V shed 2 bases and J 3 bases; nucleotides not matched to a gene: 2. Looked up from germline, CDR1 is SGHRS and CDR2 is YFSETQ. The CDR3 loop spans 15 amino acids. The CDR3 here is CASSFSGRATDTQYF. CDR3 bases: TGCGCCAGCAGCTTTAGCGGGAGGGCAACAGATACGCAGTATTTT.

This chain connects TRBV18 to TRBJ2-5; D could derive from TRBD1 or TRBD2 (6 bases each). This CDR3 region has 15 residues. CDR1 is KGHSH, CDR2 LQKENI, per germline. Deletions cut 6 bases from V and 4 bases from J, with 18 bases between. This CDR3 is CASSPSGGGRETQYF. The CDR3 DNA sequence: TGTGCCAGCTCGCCGAGCGGAGGGGGGCGAGAGACCCAGTACTTC.

Here the CDR3 reads CASSPLPPGQSNQPQHF. In DNA form, the CDR3 reads TGTGCCAGCAGCCCCTTGCCCCCGGGACAAAGCAATCAGCCCCAGCATTTT. The rearrangement links TRBV7-6 to TRBJ1-5; a possible D gene is TRBD1 (6 bases). The germline V gene has CDR1 SGHVS and CDR2 FNYEAQ. This CDR3 spans 17 amino acids. Trimming took 5 bases from V and 1 from J, leaving 18 bases between them.

This clone was observed a handful of times. V and J are TRBV6-5 and TRBJ1-1, with D maybe TRBD1 (5 bases). The CDR3 is 13 residues long. V lost 5 bases to trimming and J lost 2 bases, with 9 bases between them. Germline V gives CDR1 MNHEY, CDR2 SVGAGI. CDR3 coding DNA: TGTGCCAGCAGTCCAGGGTTAAACACTGAAGCTTTCTTT. The encoded protein is CASSPGLNTEAFF.

The chain carries TRBV19 and TRBJ1-5, with 9 bases matching TRBD1. The junction had 8 bases not matched to a gene; V was cut back by 3 bases and J by 2 bases. The CDR3 totals 17 residues. Germline V gives CDR1 LNHDA, CDR2 SQIVND (reference sequence). The CDR3 sequence: CASSIAPGQGGNQPQHF. In DNA, the CDR3 is TGTGCCAGTAGTATCGCTCCGGGACAGGGAGGCAATCAGCCCCAGCATTTT. The full variable domain, in which reference TRBV19 and TRBJ1-5 provide the parts outside the CDR3, is DGGITQSPKYLFRKEGQNVTLSCEQNLNHDAMYWYRQDPGQGLRLIYYSQIVNDFQKGDIAEGYSVSREKKESFPLTVTSAQKNPTAFYLCASSIAPGQGGNQPQHFGDGTRLSIL.

The V and J genes are TRBV28 and TRBJ1-3; D is unresolved. CDR1 is MDHEN and CDR2 is SYDVKM in the germline V gene. V shed 6 bases and J shed 0 bases, with 15 bases lying between them. The length of the CDR3 is 16 residues. The CDR3 loop is CASSSPGRYSGNTIYF. The CDR3 nucleotides are TGTGCCAGCAGCTCCCCTGGCAGGTACTCTGGAAACACCATATATTTT.

The V gene is TRBV6-1, the J gene TRBJ2-2; unclear D gene. Trimming took 3 bases from V and 0 from J, leaving 2 bases between them. Germline lookup yields CDR1 MNHNS and CDR2 SASEGT. There are 13 residues in the CDR3. Here the CDR3 reads CASSDPNTGELFF. CDR3 coding DNA: TGTGCCAGCAGTGATCCGAACACCGGGGAGCTGTTTTTT.

The chain has TRBV4-1 and TRBJ2-5; TRBD1 matches at 7 bases. The CDR3 totals 17 residues. Trimming took 0 bases from V and 5 from J; bases not matched to a gene: 12. Germline V CDR1 and CDR2: MGHRA, YSYEKL. DNA of the CDR3: TGCGCCAGCAGCCAAGATCTTGGGGGACAGATTTCGGAGACCCAGTACTTC. Translating gives CASSQDLGGQISETQYF.

V and J are TRBV7-2 and TRBJ1-1; TRBD1 matches 9 bases. V lost 5 bases and J lost 4; bases outside the gene matches: 17. The CDR3 extends over 18 amino acids. Germline assignment: CDR1 SGHTA and CDR2 FQGNSA. CDR3 amino acids: CASSNPWGRDRATTEAFF. The CDR3 coding sequence is TGTGCCAGCAGCAACCCCTGGGGACGGGACAGGGCGACCACTGAAGCTTTCTTT.

The gene calls are TRBV30 and TRBJ1-6; 8 bases are shared with TRBD1. Germline V gives CDR1 GTSNPN, CDR2 SVGIG (reference sequence). CDR3 length: 19 residues. Trimming removed 3 bases from V and 0 bases from J; junction bases left unmatched: 13. In nucleotides, the CDR3 is TGTGCCTGGAGCAGAAAGAGTCCAGGGGGCAGCTCCTATAATTCACCCCTCCACTTT. Its protein is CAWSRKSPGGSSYNSPLHF.

This clone was observed a handful of times. This chain joins TRBV9 and TRBJ2-5, with 15 bases identical to TRBD2. Germline V lookup: CDR1 SGDLS, CDR2 YYNGEE. Losses at the gene ends were 0 bases for V and 4 bases for J; bases not matched to a gene: 4. The CDR3 runs 17 residues. CDR3 protein: CASSVEGLAGGGETQYF. CDR3 DNA: TGTGCCAGCAGCGTAGAGGGACTAGCGGGGGGCGGAGAGACCCAGTACTTC. Using reference TRBV9 and TRBJ2-5 for the parts outside the CDR3, the full variable domain is DSGVTQTPKHLITATGQRVTLRCSPRSGDLSVYWYQQSLDQGLQFLIQYYNGEERAKGNILERFSAQQFPDLHSELNLSSLELGDSALYFCASSVEGLAGGGETQYFGPGTRLLVL.

The V gene is TRBV15, the J gene TRBJ2-1, with D perhaps TRBD2 (5 bases). Germline assignment: CDR1 LNHNV and CDR2 YYDKDF (reference sequence). V was cut by 0 bases and J by 3 bases, with 9 bases left in between. The CDR3 covers 15 residues. CDR3 coding DNA: TGTGCCACCAGCAGAGAAGGTAGCGACTACAATGAGCAGTTCTTC. This translates into CATSREGSDYNEQFF.

Only one count was recorded for this clone. One end of the junction fails to match germline, which may point to a read error. The rearrangement links TRBV2 to TRBJ1-5; D remains unclear. The CDR3 contains 12 residues. Germline CDR1 reads SNHLY; CDR2 reads FYNNEI. The CDR3 nucleotides are TGTGTCAGCAAACAAGTCGATCAGCCCCAGCATTTT. Amino acid sequence: CVSKQVDQPQHF. Variable domain in full (rest from reference TRBV2 and TRBJ1-5): EPEVTQTPSHQVTQMGQEVILRCVPISNHLYFYWYRQILGQKVEFLVSFYNNEISEKSEIFDDQFSVERPDGSNFTLKIRSTKLEDSAMYFCVSKQVDQPQHFGDGTRLSIL.

This sequence joins TRBV5-1 and TRBJ2-4; D remains ambiguous. Germline V CDR1 and CDR2: SGHRS, YFSETQ. The V gene lost 0 bases and the J gene lost 5 bases, with 6 bases spanning the gap. The CDR3 extends over 13 amino acids. The CDR3 coding sequence is TGCGCCAGCAGCTTGGGTATGGAAAACATTCAGTACTTC. Amino acids: CASSLGMENIQYF.